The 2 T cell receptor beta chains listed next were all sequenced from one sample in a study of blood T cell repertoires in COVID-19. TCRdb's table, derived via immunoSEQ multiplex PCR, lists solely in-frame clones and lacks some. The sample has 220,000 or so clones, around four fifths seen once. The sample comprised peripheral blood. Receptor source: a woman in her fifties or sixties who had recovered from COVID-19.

CDR3 nucleotides: TGTGCCAGCAGCGCCACCCCACAGGGGTGGGGCACTGAAGCTTTCTTT. This encodes CASSATPQGWGTEAFF. J is TRBJ1-1 and V is TRBV9; 7 bases agree with TRBD1. J lost 4 bases, V lost 3 bases, and 12 bases had no gene match. Germline V gives CDR1 SGDLS, CDR2 YYNGEE. CDR3 length equals 16 residues.

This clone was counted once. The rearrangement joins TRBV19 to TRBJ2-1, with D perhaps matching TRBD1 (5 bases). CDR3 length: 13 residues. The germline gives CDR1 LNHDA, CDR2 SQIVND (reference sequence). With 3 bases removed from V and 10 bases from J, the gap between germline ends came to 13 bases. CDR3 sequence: CASSMTLNREQFF. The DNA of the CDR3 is TGTGCCAGTAGTATGACGCTTAACAGGGAGCAGTTCTTC.